This section outlines one T cell receptor beta chain sequence together with its context. Its target is unknown. The sample originates from a study of cytomegalovirus exposure and HLA in healthy donors. General study results and limits: Likely technical artifact: a cluster of highly shared sequence variants. Reports state that TCR beta sequences accurately predicted most subjects' HLA-A and HLA-B alleles. 150 to 200 TCR beta chains were listed as cytomegalovirus-associated.

The germline gives CDR1 SQVTM, CDR2 ANQGSEA. The CDR3 runs to 12 residues. V lost 4 bases to trimming and J lost 4 bases, with 10 bases between them. Amplification used 60 Vbeta primers and 13 Jbeta primers. Per the original data handling: In a later analysis, the count reached some 73 million unique TCR beta chains, with about 11 million shared. Only in-frame clones appear in the TCRdb table, and some are missing; sequencing was by immunoSEQ multiplex PCR. D and trimming come from the DNA, and the V and J calls and clone size come from that table. The sample carries 85,000 to 100,000 clones, about 80% recorded once.

The chain links TRBV29-1 to TRBJ1-1; D unclear. Sequenced sample: PBMCs. This receptor was obtained from a male donor in good health and CMV-seropositive. The CDR3 region has the DNA TGCAGCGTTGGCACCGGGAGCACTGAAGCTTTCTTT. It yields the protein CSVGTGSTEAFF.